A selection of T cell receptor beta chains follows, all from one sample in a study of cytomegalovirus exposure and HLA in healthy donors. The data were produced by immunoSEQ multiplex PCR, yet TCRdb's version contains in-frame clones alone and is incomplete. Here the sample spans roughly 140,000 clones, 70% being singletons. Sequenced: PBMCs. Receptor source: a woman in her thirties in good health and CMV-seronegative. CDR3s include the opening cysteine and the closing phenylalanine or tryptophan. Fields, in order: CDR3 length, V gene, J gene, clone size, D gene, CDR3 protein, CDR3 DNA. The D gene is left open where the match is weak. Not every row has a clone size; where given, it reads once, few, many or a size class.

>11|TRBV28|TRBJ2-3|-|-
CASSLRDTQYF
TGTGCCAGCAGTTTACGAGATACGCAGTATTTT
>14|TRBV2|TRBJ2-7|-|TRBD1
CASSVGTGAYEQYF
TGTGCCAGCAGTGTAGGGACAGGGGCCTACGAGCAGTACTTC
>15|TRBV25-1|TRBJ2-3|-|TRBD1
CASTSLDRETDTQYF
TGTGCCAGCACTTCATTGGACAGGGAAACAGATACGCAGTATTTT
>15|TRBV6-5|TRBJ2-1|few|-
CASSYAMRTYNEQFF
TGTGCCAGCAGTTACGCAATGCGTACGTACAATGAGCAGTTCTTC
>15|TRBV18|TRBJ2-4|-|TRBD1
CASSRTGEAKNIQYF
TGTGCCAGCTCACGGACAGGAGAGGCCAAAAACATTCAGTACTTC
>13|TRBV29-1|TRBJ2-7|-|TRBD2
CISGTSGSSEQYF
TGCATCAGCGGGACTAGCGGGAGTTCGGAGCAGTACTTC
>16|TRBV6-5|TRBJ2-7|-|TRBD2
CASSYSRASGSYEQYF
TGTGCCAGCAGTTACTCGAGGGCTAGCGGGAGCTACGAGCAGTACTTC
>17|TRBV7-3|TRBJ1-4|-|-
CASSLRPVAVPNEKLFF
TGTGCCAGCAGCTTAAGGCCTGTGGCCGTCCCTAATGAAAAACTGTTTTTT
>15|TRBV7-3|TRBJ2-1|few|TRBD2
CASSLAGGTYNEQFF
TGTGCCAGCAGCCTCGCGGGAGGGACCTACAATGAGCAGTTCTTC
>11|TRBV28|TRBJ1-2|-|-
CASSQNYGYTF
TGTGCCAGCAGTCAGAACTATGGCTACACCTTC
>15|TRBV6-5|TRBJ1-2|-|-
CASRYTTEPNYGYTF
TGTGCCAGCAGATACACGACGGAGCCTAACTATGGCTACACCTTC
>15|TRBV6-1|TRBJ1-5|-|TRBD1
CASNPDRGLGQPQHF
TGTGCCAGCAACCCGGACAGGGGCTTAGGGCAGCCCCAGCATTTT
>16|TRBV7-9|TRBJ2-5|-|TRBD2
CASSFPASGGSETQYF
TGTGCCAGCAGCTTCCCTGCTAGCGGAGGATCAGAGACCCAGTACTTC
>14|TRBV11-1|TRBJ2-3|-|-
CASSGQTNTDTQYF
TGTGCCAGCAGCGGACAGACTAACACAGATACGCAGTATTTT
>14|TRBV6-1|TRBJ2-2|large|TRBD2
CATAGESHTGELFF
TGTGCCACTGCGGGAGAGTCCCACACCGGGGAGCTGTTTTTT
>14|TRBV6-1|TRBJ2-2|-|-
CASSTSTNTGELFF
-
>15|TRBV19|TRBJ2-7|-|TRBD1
CASRPLDRGTYEQYF
TGTGCCAGTAGACCCCTGGACAGGGGAACCTACGAGCAGTACTTC
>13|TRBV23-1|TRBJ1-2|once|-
CASSQASTYGYTF
TGCGCCAGCAGTCAAGCCAGTACCTATGGCTACACCTTC
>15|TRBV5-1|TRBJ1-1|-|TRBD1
CASSPPPVGQAEAFF
TGCGCCAGCAGCCCCCCCCCAGTGGGACAGGCAGAAGCTTTCTTT
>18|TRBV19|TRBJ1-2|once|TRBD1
CASSLTGTGLKSNYGYTF
TGTGCCAGTAGCCTCACAGGGACAGGGCTTAAGAGTAACTATGGCTACACCTTC
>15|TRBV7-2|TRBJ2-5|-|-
CASSEPGLTQETQYF
TGTGCCAGCAGCGAACCGGGACTGACTCAAGAGACCCAGTACTTC
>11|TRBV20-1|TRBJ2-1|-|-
CSAGVPQGQFF
TGCAGTGCCGGCGTCCCCCAGGGGCAGTTCTTC
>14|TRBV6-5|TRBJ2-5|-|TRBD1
CASSQGQLQETQYF
TGTGCCAGCAGCCAGGGACAGCTTCAAGAGACCCAGTACTTC
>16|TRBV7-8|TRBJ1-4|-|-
CASSLLGTLNGEKLFF
TGTGCCAGCAGCTTACTCGGGACACTGAACGGTGAAAAACTGTTTTTT
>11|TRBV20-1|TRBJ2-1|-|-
CSARVEGEQFF
TGCAGTGCTAGAGTTGAGGGTGAGCAGTTCTTC
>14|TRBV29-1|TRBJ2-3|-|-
CSVGRGPSTDTQYF
TGCAGCGTTGGACGCGGGCCCAGCACAGATACGCAGTATTTT
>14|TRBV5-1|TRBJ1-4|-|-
CASSSLGEGSKLFF
TGCGCCAGCAGCTCCCTCGGGGAGGGGAGTAAACTGTTTTTT
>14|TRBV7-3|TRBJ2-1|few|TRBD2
CASSLIAGGQEQFF
TGTGCCAGCAGCTTAATAGCGGGAGGGCAAGAGCAGTTCTTC
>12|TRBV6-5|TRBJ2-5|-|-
CASTDSKETQYF
TGTGCCAGCACTGACAGTAAAGAGACCCAGTACTTC
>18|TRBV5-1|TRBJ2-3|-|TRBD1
CASSYGPQGDRGTDTQYF
TGCGCCAGCAGCTACGGTCCTCAAGGGGACAGGGGCACAGATACGCAGTATTTT
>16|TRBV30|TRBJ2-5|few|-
CARSTGQLQLQETQYF
TGTGCCCGAAGTACCGGACAGCTACAACTTCAAGAGACCCAGTACTTC
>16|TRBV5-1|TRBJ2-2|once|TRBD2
CASSPAGGRDTGELFF
TGCGCCAGCAGCCCCGCGGGGGGACGGGACACCGGGGAGCTGTTTTTT
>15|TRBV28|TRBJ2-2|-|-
CASNAGSANTGELFF
TGTGCCAGCAACGCGGGTAGCGCGAACACCGGGGAGCTGTTTTTT
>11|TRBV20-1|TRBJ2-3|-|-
CSAMSRDTQYF
TGCAGTGCTATGTCCCGGGATACGCAGTATTTT
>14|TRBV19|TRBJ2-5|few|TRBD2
CASSDSLAAETQYF
TGTGCCAGTAGTGATTCACTAGCGGCAGAGACCCAGTACTTC
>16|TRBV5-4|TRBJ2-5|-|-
CASSLVGWGEGETQYF
TGTGCCAGCAGCTTGGTAGGGTGGGGAGAAGGGGAGACCCAGTACTTC
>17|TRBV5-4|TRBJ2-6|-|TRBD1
CASRPGTGGTGANVLTF
TGTGCCAGCAGACCCGGGACAGGGGGAACTGGGGCCAACGTCCTGACTTTC
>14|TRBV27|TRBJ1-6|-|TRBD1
CASTFTGGNSPLHF
TGTGCCAGCACCTTTACAGGGGGAAATTCACCCCTCCACTTT
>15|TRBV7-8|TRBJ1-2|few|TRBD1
CASSTGQGIDYGYTF
TGTGCCAGCAGCACGGGACAGGGTATCGACTATGGCTACACCTTC
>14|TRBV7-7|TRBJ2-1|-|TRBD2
CASSLGGASNEQFF
TGTGCTAGCAGCCTCGGGGGGGCCTCCAATGAGCAGTTCTTC
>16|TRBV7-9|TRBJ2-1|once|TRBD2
CASSSRPGLAGNEQFF
TGTGCCAGCAGCTCCAGGCCGGGACTAGCTGGCAATGAGCAGTTCTTC
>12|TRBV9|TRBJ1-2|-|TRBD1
CASSPDRVGYTF
TGTGCCAGCAGTCCGGACAGGGTTGGCTACACCTTC
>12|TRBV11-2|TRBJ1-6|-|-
CAGSSYNSPLHF
TGTGCGGGGAGCTCCTATAATTCACCCCTCCACTTT
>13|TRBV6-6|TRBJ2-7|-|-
CASSLTSSYEQYF
TGTGCCAGCAGCCTTACTAGCTCCTACGAGCAGTACTTC
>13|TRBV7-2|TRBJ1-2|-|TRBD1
CASTLGQGNGYTF
TGTGCCAGCACCTTAGGACAGGGGAATGGCTACACCTTC
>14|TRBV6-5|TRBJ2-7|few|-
CASSYSSASGKEYF
TGTGCCAGCAGTTACTCATCAGCCTCGGGGAAGGAGTACTTC
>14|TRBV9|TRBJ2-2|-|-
CASSVGQATGELFF
TGTGCCAGCAGCGTAGGACAGGCTACCGGGGAGCTGTTTTTT
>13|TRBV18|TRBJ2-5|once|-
CASSRSGRETQYF
TGTGCCAGCTCACGGTCGGGGAGGGAGACCCAGTACTTC
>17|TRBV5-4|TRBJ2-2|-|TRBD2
CASSPPGLAGGPGELFF
TGTGCCAGCAGCCCACCGGGACTAGCGGGGGGGCCCGGGGAGCTGTTTTTT
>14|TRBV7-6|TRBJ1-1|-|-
CASSLGAQNTEAFF
TGTGCCAGCAGCTTAGGGGCCCAGAACACTGAAGCTTTCTTT
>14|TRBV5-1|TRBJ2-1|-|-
CASSSTGEAAEQFF
TGCGCCAGCAGCTCCACAGGGGAGGCGGCTGAGCAGTTCTTC
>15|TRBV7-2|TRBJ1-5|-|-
CASSLQGGSNQPQHF
TGTGCCAGCAGCTTACAGGGTGGGAGCAATCAGCCCCAGCATTTT
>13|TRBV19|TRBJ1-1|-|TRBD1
CASSMRQGSEAFF
TGTGCCAGTAGTATGCGACAGGGGAGTGAAGCTTTCTTT
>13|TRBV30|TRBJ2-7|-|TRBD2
CAWRGSGIREQYF
TGTGCCTGGAGGGGAAGCGGGATAAGGGAGCAGTACTTC
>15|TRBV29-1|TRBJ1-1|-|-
CSVWEGLDMNTEAFF
TGCAGCGTGTGGGAGGGATTGGACATGAACACTGAAGCTTTCTTT
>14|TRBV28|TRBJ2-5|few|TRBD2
CASSMRGGPETQYF
TGTGCCAGCAGTATGCGGGGGGGCCCAGAGACCCAGTACTTC
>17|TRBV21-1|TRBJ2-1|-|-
CASSATVLAGTYNEQFF
TGTGCCAGCAGCGCGACCGTACTAGCGGGTACCTACAATGAGCAGTTCTTC
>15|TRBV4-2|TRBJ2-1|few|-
CASSPRLGLDNEQFF
TGTGCCAGCAGCCCCCGACTAGGGCTCGACAATGAGCAGTTCTTC
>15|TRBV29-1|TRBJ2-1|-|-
CSVKGVGGGPNEQFF
TGCAGCGTCAAAGGGGTGGGAGGGGGGCCCAATGAGCAGTTCTTC